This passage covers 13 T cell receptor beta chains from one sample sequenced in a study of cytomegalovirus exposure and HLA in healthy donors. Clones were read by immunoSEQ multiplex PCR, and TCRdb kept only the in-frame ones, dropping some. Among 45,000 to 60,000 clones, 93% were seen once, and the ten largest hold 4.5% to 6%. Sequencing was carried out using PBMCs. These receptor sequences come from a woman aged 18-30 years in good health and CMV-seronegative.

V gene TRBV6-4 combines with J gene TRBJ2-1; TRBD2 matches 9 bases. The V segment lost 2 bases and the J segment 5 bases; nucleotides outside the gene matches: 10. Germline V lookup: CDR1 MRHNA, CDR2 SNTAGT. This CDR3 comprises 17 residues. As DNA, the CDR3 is TGTGCCAGCAGTGACCGTCCTCACGCGGGAGGGGACAATGAGCAGTTCTTC. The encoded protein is CASSDRPHAGGDNEQFF.

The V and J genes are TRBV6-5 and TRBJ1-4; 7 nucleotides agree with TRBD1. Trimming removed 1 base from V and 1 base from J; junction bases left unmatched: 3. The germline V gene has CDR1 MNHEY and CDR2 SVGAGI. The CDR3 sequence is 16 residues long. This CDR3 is CASSYLPGGTNEKLFF. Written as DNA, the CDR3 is TGTGCCAGCAGTTACTTGCCAGGGGGAACTAATGAAAAACTGTTTTTT.

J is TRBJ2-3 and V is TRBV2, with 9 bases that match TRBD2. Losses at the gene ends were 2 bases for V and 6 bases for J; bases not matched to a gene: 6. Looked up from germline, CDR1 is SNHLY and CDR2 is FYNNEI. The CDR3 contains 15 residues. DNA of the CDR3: TGTGCCAGCAGTGAAACTAGCGGGCGGCGGGATACGCAGTATTTT. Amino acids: CASSETSGRRDTQYF.

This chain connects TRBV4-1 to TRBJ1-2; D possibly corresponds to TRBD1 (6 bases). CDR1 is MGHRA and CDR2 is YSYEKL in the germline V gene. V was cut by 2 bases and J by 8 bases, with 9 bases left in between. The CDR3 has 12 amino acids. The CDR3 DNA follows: TGCGCCAGCAGCCAAAACAGGGCCGGCTACACCTTC. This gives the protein CASSQNRAGYTF.

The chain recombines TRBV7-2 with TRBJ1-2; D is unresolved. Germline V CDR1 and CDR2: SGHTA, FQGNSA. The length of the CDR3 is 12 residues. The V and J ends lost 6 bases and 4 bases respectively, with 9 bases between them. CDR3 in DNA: TGTGCCAGCAGTTCGACTATCTATGGCTACACCTTC. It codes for CASSSTIYGYTF.

CDR3 sequence (DNA): TGTGCCAGCAGCTTACGAGCGACTGGACTAGCGGGAGGGCCTGGGAATGAGCAGTTCTTC. Residues: CASSLRATGLAGGPGNEQFF. The J gene is TRBJ2-1, the V gene TRBV7-8; the match to TRBD2 covers 15 bases. The V and J ends lost 2 bases and 7 bases, in that order; junction bases with no gene match: 15. CDR3 length equals 20 residues. The germline V gene has CDR1 SGHVS and CDR2 FQNEAQ.

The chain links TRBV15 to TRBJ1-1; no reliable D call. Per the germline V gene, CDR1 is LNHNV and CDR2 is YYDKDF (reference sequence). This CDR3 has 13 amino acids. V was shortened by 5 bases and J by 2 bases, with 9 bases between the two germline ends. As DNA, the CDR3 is TGTGCCACCAGCTCCAGGCTTAACACTGAAGCTTTCTTT. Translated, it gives CATSSRLNTEAFF.

The CDR3 protein is CASGNIQGNTGELFF. Written as DNA, the CDR3 is TGTGCTAGTGGTAACATACAGGGGAACACCGGGGAGCTGTTTTTT. The genes are TRBV12-5 and TRBJ2-2; D perhaps matches TRBD1 (6 bases). The CDR3 spans 15 residues. Trimming shortened V by 5 bases and J by 1 base, and 11 bases separated the two germline ends. Germline V gives CDR1 LGHNT, CDR2 FRNRAP.

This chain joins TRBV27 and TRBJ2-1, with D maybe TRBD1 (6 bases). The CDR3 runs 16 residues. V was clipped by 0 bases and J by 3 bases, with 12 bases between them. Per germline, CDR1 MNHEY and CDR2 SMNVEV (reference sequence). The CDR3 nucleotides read TGTGCCAGCAGTTTATCGGCAGGGGACATCTACAATGAGCAGTTCTTC. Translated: CASSLSAGDIYNEQFF.

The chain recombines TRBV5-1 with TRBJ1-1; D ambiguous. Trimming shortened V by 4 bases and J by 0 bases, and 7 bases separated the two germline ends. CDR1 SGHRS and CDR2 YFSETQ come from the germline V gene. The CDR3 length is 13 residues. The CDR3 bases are TGCGCCAGCAGCGGTATAGTGAACACTGAAGCTTTCTTT. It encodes CASSGIVNTEAFF.

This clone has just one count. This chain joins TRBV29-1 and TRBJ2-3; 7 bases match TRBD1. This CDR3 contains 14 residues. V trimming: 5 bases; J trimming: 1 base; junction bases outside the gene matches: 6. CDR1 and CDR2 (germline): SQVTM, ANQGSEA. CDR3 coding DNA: TGCAGCGTTCCAGATAGGGGGCGCACAGATACGCAGTATTTT. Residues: CSVPDRGRTDTQYF.

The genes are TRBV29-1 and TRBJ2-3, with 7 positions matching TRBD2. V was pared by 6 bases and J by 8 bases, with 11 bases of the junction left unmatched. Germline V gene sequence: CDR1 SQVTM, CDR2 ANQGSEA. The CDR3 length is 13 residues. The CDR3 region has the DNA TGCAGCGTGGGAGGGTCGGACCAAGGTACGCAGTATTTT. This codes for CSVGGSDQGTQYF.

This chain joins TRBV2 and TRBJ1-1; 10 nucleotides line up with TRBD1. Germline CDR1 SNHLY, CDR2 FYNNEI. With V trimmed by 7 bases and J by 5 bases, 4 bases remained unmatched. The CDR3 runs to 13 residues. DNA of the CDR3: TGTGCCAGCACAGACAGGGGGCGGACTGAAGCTTTCTTT. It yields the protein CASTDRGRTEAFF.